The 3 T cell receptor beta chains reported below all come from one sample, sequenced in a study of blood T cells in healthy people across ages. The second PCR ran roughly 6 to 11 cycles with a sample-barcoded 5' primer and J-beta primers. A single record per CDR3 protein comes from TCRdb applying MiXCR to the 5' RACE reads. The sample consists of just over 1 million distinct CDR3 sequences, 40% to 45% of them appearing once. Sequencing was done on a sample of blood. The receptor set was obtained from an older woman in good health.

This chain links TRBV6-5 with TRBJ2-1; 7 bases agree with TRBD2. J gave up 5 bases and V 2 bases, and 15 bases lay outside the gene matches. The germline V gene encodes CDR1 MNHEY and CDR2 SVGAGI. The CDR3 covers 18 residues. The CDR3 DNA sequence: TGTGCCAGCAGTTACCGAACCAGACTAGCAGAAACGGACAATGAGCAGTTCTTC. Translated, it gives CASSYRTRLAETDNEQFF.

This clonotype was seen a few times. V and J are TRBV27 and TRBJ2-1; tentatively, D is TRBD1 (5 bases). Germline V lookup: CDR1 MNHEY, CDR2 SMNVEV (reference sequence). Trimming removed 3 bases at V and 7 bases at J, with 13 bases between. The CDR3 is 14 amino acids. CDR3 sequence (DNA): TGTGCCAGCAGTTTCGGCAGGGCAAGGAATGAGCAGTTCTTC. Its protein product is CASSFGRARNEQFF.

The chain couples TRBV5-1 to TRBJ2-7, with a weak D call TRBD2 (5 bases). The CDR3 totals 15 residues. In germline, CDR1 is SGHRS, CDR2 YFSETQ. Trimming took off 0 bases at V and 6 bases at J, with 16 bases between the two ends. CDR3 sequence (DNA): TGCGCCAGCAGCTTGGTTACCGGGGATAGAGGCGAGCAGTACTTC. Translating gives CASSLVTGDRGEQYF.